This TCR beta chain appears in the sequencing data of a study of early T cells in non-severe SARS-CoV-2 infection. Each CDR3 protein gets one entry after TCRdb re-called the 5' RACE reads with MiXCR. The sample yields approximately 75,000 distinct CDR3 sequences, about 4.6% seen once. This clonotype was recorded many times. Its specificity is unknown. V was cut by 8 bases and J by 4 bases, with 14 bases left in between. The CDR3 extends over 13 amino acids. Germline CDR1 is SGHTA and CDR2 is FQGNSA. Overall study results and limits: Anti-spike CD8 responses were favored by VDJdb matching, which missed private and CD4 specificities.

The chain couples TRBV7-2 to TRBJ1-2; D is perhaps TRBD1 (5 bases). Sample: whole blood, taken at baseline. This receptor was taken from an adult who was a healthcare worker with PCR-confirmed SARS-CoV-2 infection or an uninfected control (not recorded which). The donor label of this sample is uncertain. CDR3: CASGSSQGYGYTF. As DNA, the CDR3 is TGTGCCAGCGGTTCCAGCCAGGGCTATGGCTACACCTTC.